These T cell receptor beta chains were read from a single sample in a study of CD8+CD57+ T cells in acquired aplastic anemia. TCRdb called the reads again in MiXCR, with one record for every CDR3 protein. The sample has about 240,000 distinct CDR3 sequences; more than 45% are singletons. Sequenced: sorted CD4+, CD8+, or CD8+CD57+ T cells (not recorded which) from PBMCs. The source is a human donor with aplastic anemia. Each CDR3 is given with its conserved first and last residue. The order of the fields is V gene, CDR3 length, clone size, D gene, J gene, CDR3 DNA, CDR3 protein. The D gene is left open where the match is weak. Clone size is given for some rows only: seen once, a few or many times, or a class if the clone is expanded.

>TRBV11-2|15|-|-|TRBJ1-5
TGTGCCAGCAGCTTAGTCATCCGGCTGAACGGGCCCCAGCATTTT
CASSLVIRLNGPQHF
>TRBV20-1|12|-|TRBD2|TRBJ2-7
TGCAGTGGAGCGGGGGGCTCCTACGAGCAGTACTTC
CSGAGGSYEQYF
>TRBV19|15|-|-|TRBJ1-6
TGTGCCAGTAGTACCGGGACACCTGCTGTTTCACCCCTCCACTTT
CASSTGTPAVSPLHF
>TRBV7-3|15|many|TRBD2|TRBJ2-7
TGTGCCAGCAGCTCAGGGACTAGCGGACCCTACGAGCAGTACTTC
CASSSGTSGPYEQYF
>TRBV7-2|15|-|-|TRBJ1-3
TGTGCCAGCAGCTCGGGACATCCGTCAGGAAACACCATATATTTT
CASSSGHPSGNTIYF
>TRBV6-6|14|many|-|TRBJ2-1
TGTGCCAGCGGTGTGGCAGGGCCGGACAATGAGCAGTTCTTC
CASGVAGPDNEQFF
>TRBV7-9|16|-|TRBD2|TRBJ2-7
TGTGCCAGCAGTTTATCGGCTAGCGGGAGCCACAACGAGCAGTACTTC
CASSLSASGSHNEQYF
>TRBV11-3|13|-|-|TRBJ1-1
TGTGCCAGCAGCTTAGGCCCCGGTGTTGTAGCTTTCTTT
CASSLGPGVVAFF
>TRBV7-9|11|many|-|TRBJ1-1
TGTGCCAGCAGCTGGAACTACGAAGCTTTCTTT
CASSWNYEAFF
>TRBV7-8|16|many|TRBD2|TRBJ2-7
TGTGCCAGCAGCTCCCGGACTAGCGGGAGGGGCCGCGAGCAGTACTTC
CASSSRTSGRGREQYF
>TRBV27|14|many|-|TRBJ2-7
TGTGCCAGCAGTATCCGTCAGGGTAAGGTCGAGCAGTACTTC
CASSIRQGKVEQYF
>TRBV2|17|-|TRBD2|TRBJ2-6
TGTGCCAGCAGACGCGGGAGAACGACTTTTGGGGCCAACGTCCTGACTTTC
CASRRGRTTFGANVLTF
>TRBV10-3|14|-|TRBD1|TRBJ2-3
TGTGCCATCAGTACAGGGGGCCCCACAGATACGCAGTATTTT
CAISTGGPTDTQYF
>TRBV25-1|17|-|TRBD1|TRBJ1-6
TGTGCCAGCAGTCCAATCGACAGGGGGCAGTTGGGTTCACCCCTCCACTTT
CASSPIDRGQLGSPLHF
>TRBV10-3|17|-|TRBD2|TRBJ2-1
TGTGCCATCAGCGTTGGGACTAGCGGGGTCTCCTACAATGAGCAGTTCTTC
CAISVGTSGVSYNEQFF
>TRBV27|13|few|-|TRBJ1-1
TGTGCCAGCAGTTGGGGACCGAACACTGAAGCTTTCTTT
CASSWGPNTEAFF